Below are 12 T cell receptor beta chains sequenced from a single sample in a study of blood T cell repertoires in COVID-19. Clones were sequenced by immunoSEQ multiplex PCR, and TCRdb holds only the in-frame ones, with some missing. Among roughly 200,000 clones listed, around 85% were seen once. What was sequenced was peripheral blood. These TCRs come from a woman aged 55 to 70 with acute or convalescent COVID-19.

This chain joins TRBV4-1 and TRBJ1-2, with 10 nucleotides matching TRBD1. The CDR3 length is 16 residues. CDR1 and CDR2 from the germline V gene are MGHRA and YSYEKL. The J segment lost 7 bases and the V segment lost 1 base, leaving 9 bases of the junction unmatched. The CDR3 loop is CASSQGRQGAFGGYTF. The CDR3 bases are TGCGCCAGCAGCCAAGGGCGACAGGGGGCGTTTGGTGGCTACACCTTC.

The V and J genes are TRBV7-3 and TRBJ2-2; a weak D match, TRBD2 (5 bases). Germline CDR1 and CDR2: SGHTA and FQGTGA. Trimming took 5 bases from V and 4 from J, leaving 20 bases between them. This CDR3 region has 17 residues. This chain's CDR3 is CASSPPVRTGATGELFF. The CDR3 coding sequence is TGTGCCAGCAGCCCCCCCGTTCGGACTGGAGCCACCGGGGAGCTGTTTTTT.

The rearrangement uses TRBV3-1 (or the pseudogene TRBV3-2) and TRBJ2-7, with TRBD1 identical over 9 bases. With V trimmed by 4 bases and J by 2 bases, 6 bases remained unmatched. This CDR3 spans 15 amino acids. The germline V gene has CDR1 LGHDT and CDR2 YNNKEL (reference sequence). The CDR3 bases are TGTGCCAGCAGCCCGGGACAGGGCTTTCCCTACGAGCAGTACTTC. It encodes CASSPGQGFPYEQYF.

Here the CDR3 DNA reads TGCAGCCTAAAGGGAGAGCTAGCGTGGGGAGGGGCCTACGAGCAGTACGTC. It encodes CSLKGELAWGGAYEQYV. The chain uses TRBV29-1 and TRBJ2-7, with 7 nucleotides matching TRBD2. With V trimmed by 8 bases and J by 2 bases, 21 bases remained unmatched. The CDR3 runs to 17 residues. Germline-derived CDR1 and CDR2 are SQVTM and ANQGSEA.

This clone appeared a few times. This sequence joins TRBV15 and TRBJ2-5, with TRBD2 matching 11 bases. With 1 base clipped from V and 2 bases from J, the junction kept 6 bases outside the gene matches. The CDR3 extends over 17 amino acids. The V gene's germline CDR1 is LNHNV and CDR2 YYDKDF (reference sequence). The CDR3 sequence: CATSRGGVAGGQETQYF. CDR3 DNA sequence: TGTGCCACCAGCAGAGGAGGAGTAGCGGGAGGGCAAGAGACCCAGTACTTC.

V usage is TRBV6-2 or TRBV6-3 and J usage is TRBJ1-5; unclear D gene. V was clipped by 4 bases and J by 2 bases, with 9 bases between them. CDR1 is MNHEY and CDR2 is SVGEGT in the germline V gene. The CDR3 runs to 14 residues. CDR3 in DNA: TGTGCCAGCAGTTCCCCCCGGGGCAATCAGCCCCAGCATTTT. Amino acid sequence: CASSSPRGNQPQHF.

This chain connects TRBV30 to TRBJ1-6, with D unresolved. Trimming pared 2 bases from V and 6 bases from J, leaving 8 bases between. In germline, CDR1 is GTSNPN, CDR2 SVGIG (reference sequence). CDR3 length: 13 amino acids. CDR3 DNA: TGTGCCTGGAGTACGCAGGCTAATTCACCCCTCCACTTT. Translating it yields CAWSTQANSPLHF.

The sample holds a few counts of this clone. Here the CDR3 DNA reads TGTGCCAGCAGTGGGACTAGCGGGTCTACCTACGAGCAGTACGTC. Residues: CASSGTSGSTYEQYV. The chain recombines TRBV2 with TRBJ2-7; 11 bases match TRBD2. The V gene end was trimmed by 4 bases and the J gene end by 2 bases; junction bases not matched to a gene: 4. The germline V gene has CDR1 SNHLY and CDR2 FYNNEI. CDR3 length: 15 residues.

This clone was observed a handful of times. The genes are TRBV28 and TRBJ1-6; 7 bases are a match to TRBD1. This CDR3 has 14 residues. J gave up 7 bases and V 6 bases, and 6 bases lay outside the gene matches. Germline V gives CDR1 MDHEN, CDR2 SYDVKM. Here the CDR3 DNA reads TGTGCCAGCAGGAGGACAGGTCAAAATTCACCCCTCCACTTT. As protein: CASRRTGQNSPLHF.

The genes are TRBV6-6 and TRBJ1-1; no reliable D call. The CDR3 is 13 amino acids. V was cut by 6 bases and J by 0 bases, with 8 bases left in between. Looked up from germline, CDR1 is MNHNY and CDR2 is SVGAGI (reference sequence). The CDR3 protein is CASRSYMNTEAFF. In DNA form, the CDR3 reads TGTGCCAGCAGATCCTATATGAACACTGAAGCTTTCTTT.

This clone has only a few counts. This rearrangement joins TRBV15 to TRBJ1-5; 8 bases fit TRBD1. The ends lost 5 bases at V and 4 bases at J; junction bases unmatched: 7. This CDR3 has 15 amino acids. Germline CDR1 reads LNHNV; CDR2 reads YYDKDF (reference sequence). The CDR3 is CATSDRGFKNQPQHF. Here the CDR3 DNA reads TGTGCCACCAGCGACAGGGGATTTAAAAATCAGCCCCAGCATTTT.

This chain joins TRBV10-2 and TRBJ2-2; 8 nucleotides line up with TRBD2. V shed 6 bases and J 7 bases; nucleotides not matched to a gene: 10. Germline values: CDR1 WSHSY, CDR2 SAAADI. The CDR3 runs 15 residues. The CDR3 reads CASRLSGTHVGELFF. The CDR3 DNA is TGCGCCAGCAGACTTAGCGGGACCCACGTCGGGGAGCTGTTTTTT.